The rows below give T cell receptor beta chains drawn from one sample of a study of shared clonotypes between healthy human individuals. Here immunoSEQ multiplex PCR was the method, and the copy in TCRdb shows in-frame clones only, minus some. Seen here are hundreds of thousands of clones, roughly 80% observed once, and the top ten hold more than 9%. Material for sequencing was memory CD4+ T cells sorted from blood. These receptors originate from a young man in good health. Both conserved end residues are part of each CDR3. The D gene is left open where the match is weak. The size of a clone is reported for some rows only, either as once, few or many, or as a class for expanded clones.

>-|TRBJ2-3|TRBV5-1|TRBD2
CASSIKAGYSTDTQYF
TGCGCCAGCAGTATTAAAGCGGGGTATAGCACAGATACGCAGTATTTT
>few|TRBJ1-2|TRBV10-3|-
CAIRAGVYGYTF
TGTGCCATCAGGGCAGGGGTCTATGGCTACACCTTC
>-|TRBJ2-5|TRBV7-9|TRBD1
CASSRGTEETQYF
TGTGCCAGCAGCCGAGGGACAGAAGAGACCCAGTACTTC
>-|TRBJ2-6|TRBV18|TRBD2
CASSPGLAGGPGANVLTF
TGTGCCAGCTCACCGGGACTAGCGGGAGGGCCTGGGGCCAACGTCCTGACTTTC
>many|TRBJ1-5|TRBV28|-
CASDLTRDQPQHF
TGTGCCAGCGACCTAACTCGGGATCAGCCCCAGCATTTT
>many|TRBJ1-2|TRBV5-6|-
CASSLSTVIPNYGYTF
TGTGCCAGCAGCCTCTCCACAGTTATACCTAACTATGGCTACACCTTC
>-|TRBJ2-5|TRBV19|TRBD2
CASSISTSGSIQTQYF
TGTGCCAGTAGTATCTCCACTAGCGGGAGTATTCAGACCCAGTACTTC
>-|TRBJ1-5|TRBV7-7|-
CASSLDHGQPQHF
TGTGCTAGCAGCTTAGATCACGGACAGCCCCAGCATTTT
>once|TRBJ1-2|TRBV10-3|TRBD1
CAISESGQGFGYTF
TGTGCCATCAGTGAGTCGGGACAGGGTTTTGGCTACACCTTC
>-|TRBJ1-4|TRBV6-6|-
CASSYSSSSEKLFF
TGTGCCAGCAGTTACTCGAGCTCGTCGGAAAAACTGTTTTTT
>-|TRBJ1-2|TRBV5-6|-
CASSLAFENYGYTF
TGTGCCAGCAGCTTGGCCTTCGAGAACTATGGCTACACCTTC
>-|TRBJ1-5|TRBV30|-
CAWSRLTQRQPQHF
TGTGCCTGGAGTCGGTTAACTCAGAGGCAGCCCCAGCATTTT
>-|TRBJ2-2|TRBV11-3|-
CASSGSNTGELFF
TGTGCCAGCAGCGGCTCGAACACCGGGGAGCTGTTTTTT
>-|TRBJ2-1|TRBV5-4|-
CASSLEVDEQFF
TGTGCCAGCAGCTTGGAGGTCGATGAGCAGTTCTTC